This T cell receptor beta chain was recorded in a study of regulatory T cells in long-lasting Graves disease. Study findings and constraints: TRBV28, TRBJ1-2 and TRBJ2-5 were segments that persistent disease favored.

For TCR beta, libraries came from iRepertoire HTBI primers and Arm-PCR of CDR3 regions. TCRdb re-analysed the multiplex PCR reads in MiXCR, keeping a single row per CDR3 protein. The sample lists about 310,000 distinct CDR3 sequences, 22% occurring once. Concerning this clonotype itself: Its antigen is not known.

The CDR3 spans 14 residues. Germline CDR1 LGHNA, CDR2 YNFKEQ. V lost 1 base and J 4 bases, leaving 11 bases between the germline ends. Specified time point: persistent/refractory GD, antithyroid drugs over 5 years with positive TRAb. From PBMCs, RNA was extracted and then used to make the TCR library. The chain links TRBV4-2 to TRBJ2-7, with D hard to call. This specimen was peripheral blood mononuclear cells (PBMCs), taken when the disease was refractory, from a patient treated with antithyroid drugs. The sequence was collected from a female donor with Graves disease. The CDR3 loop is CASSQAERAYEQYF. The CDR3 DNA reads TGTGCCAGCAGCCAAGCTGAACGGGCGTACGAGCAGTACTTC.